One sample yielded the 17 T cell receptor beta chains listed below, sequenced in a study of molecular identifiers for immune sequencing clone quantification. TCRdb re-analysed the PCR reads in MiXCR, keeping a single row per CDR3 protein. The sample carries over 35,000 distinct CDR3 sequences, approximately 24% recorded once. The sequenced material came from naive CD8+ T cells from blood, with Jurkat cell RNA spiked in. Subset of the sample: FACS-sorted CD8+CD4-CCR7+CD45RA+ naive T cells. The origin of the receptors is a human donor in good health. Some libraries in this study had Jurkat cell RNA spiked in.

A remark on this clonotype: A much bigger clone sits one base away, suggesting this may be a read error. The chain recombines TRBV5-3 with TRBJ1-1; TRBD1 matches 8 bases. TRBV5-3 is an ORF; its function is uncertain. This CDR3 region has 15 residues. The CDR3 DNA sequence: TGTGCCAGCAGCTGGACAGGGCAGAGGTACACTGAAGCTTTCTTT. It yields the protein CASSWTGQRYTEAFF.

In this sample, this clonotype turned up many times. The chain has TRBV7-6 and TRBJ2-2; D remains ambiguous. Germline V gene lookup returns CDR1 SGHVS and CDR2 FNYEAQ. The ends were cut back, 5 bases at V and 8 bases at J, with 6 bases in the middle. This CDR3 has 11 residues. This CDR3 is CASSLIGELFF. The CDR3 nucleotides are TGTGCCAGCAGCCTCATTGGGGAGCTGTTTTTT.

The chain employs TRBV5-1 and TRBJ2-7; D unclear. The CDR3 runs to 14 residues. Trimming pared 0 bases from V and 3 bases from J, leaving 10 bases between. Germline CDR1 reads SGHRS; CDR2 reads YFSETQ. The CDR3 coding sequence is TGCGCCAGCAGCTTGGAGTGGATGCACTACGAGCAGTACTTC. This sequence encodes CASSLEWMHYEQYF.

The V gene is TRBV10-3, the J gene TRBJ2-2; 10 bases match TRBD1. With 4 bases clipped from V and 6 bases from J, the junction kept 14 bases outside the gene matches. The CDR3 has 18 amino acids. Per germline, CDR1 ENHRY and CDR2 SYGVKD. CDR3 in DNA: TGTGCCATCAGTGGATTAAGGACCGGGACAGGGGATCCCGGGGAGCTGTTTTTT. It yields the protein CAISGLRTGTGDPGELFF.

In its sample, this clonotype was seen a few times. J is TRBJ1-5 and V is TRBV6-5, with D unclear. V lost 7 bases and J 0 bases, leaving 22 bases between the germline ends. Germline CDR1 is MNHEY and CDR2 is SVGAGI. The length of the CDR3 is 18 residues. The DNA of the CDR3 is TGTGCCAGCAACCTACCCGGGCCTCGATATGATAGCAATCAGCCCCAGCATTTT. As protein: CASNLPGPRYDSNQPQHF.

As to this clonotype: Its ends do not fully match the called genes, so a read error is possible. This chain links TRBV10-3 with TRBJ1-2; D not certain. The germline gives CDR1 ENHRY, CDR2 SYGVKD. The CDR3 loop spans 14 amino acids. The CDR3 DNA reads as TGTGCCATCAGTGAGTCGGGCAGCTACTATGGCTACCCCTTC. This gives the protein CAISESGSYYGYPF.

This clonotype was counted many times. The V call is TRBV29-1, the J call TRBJ2-1, with 8 bases matching TRBD2. J was trimmed by 12 bases and V by 7 bases; bases with no gene match: 14. The germline gives CDR1 SQVTM, CDR2 ANQGSEA. This CDR3 contains 13 residues. CDR3 sequence (DNA): TGCAGCGGACGACTAGCGTCCCAAAGCGGGCAGTTCTTC. Its translation is CSGRLASQSGQFF.

This clonotype was detected only a few times. This clone may be a read error of a much larger clone one base away. The rearrangement joins TRBV6-6 to TRBJ1-5; no reliable D call. The CDR3 is 13 residues long. Germline V gene lookup returns CDR1 MNHNY and CDR2 SVGAGI (reference sequence). Trimming cost V 11 bases and J 1 base, with 12 bases left between them. CDR3 DNA sequence: TGTGCCGGCAAGGTTGACAGCAATCAGCCCCAGCATTTT. Its translation is CAGKVDSNQPQHF.

This clonotype came up many times. J is TRBJ2-2 and V is TRBV20-1, with TRBD1 identical over 10 bases. V lost 4 bases, J lost 7 bases, and 12 bases stayed unmatched. The germline gives CDR1 DFQATT, CDR2 SNEGSKA (reference sequence). This CDR3 is 16 amino acids long. Written as DNA, the CDR3 is TGCAGTGCTACAAACCGGGACAGGGGTTCTGGCGGGGAGCTGTTTTTT. Its protein product is CSATNRDRGSGGELFF.

The V and J genes are TRBV15 and TRBJ2-7, with D perhaps matching TRBD1 or TRBD2 (5 bases each). From germline, CDR1 is LNHNV and CDR2 YYDKDF (reference sequence). Trimming shortened V by 0 bases and J by 7 bases, and 13 bases separated the two germline ends. The CDR3 sequence is 14 residues long. CDR3 DNA sequence: TGTGCCACCAGCAGAGATGGTGGGGGTTATGAGCAGTACTTC. This encodes CATSRDGGGYEQYF.

This clonotype was found a few times. The genes are TRBV9 and TRBJ2-3, with 9 bases identical to TRBD2. Germline values: CDR1 SGDLS, CDR2 YYNGEE. CDR3 size: 14 residues. The V gene end was trimmed by 8 bases and the J gene end by 4 bases; junction bases not matched to a gene: 8. The CDR3 DNA reads as TGTGCCAGTCAAAATAGCGGGGGTTCAGATACGCAGTATTTT. Translating gives CASQNSGGSDTQYF.

This chain joins TRBV2 and TRBJ1-2; 9 bases match TRBD1. The CDR3 totals 17 residues. Germline V CDR1 and CDR2: SNHLY, FYNNEI. Trimming cost V 4 bases and J 5 bases; bases outside gene matches: 14. CDR3 in DNA: TGTGCCAGCAGTGTTCCCCTCCGGGACAGGGATAGGTATGGCTACACCTTC. Its protein product is CASSVPLRDRDRYGYTF.

This clonotype showed up many times. J is TRBJ2-7 and V is TRBV2; D is perhaps TRBD1 or TRBD2 (6 bases each). Trimming left V 4 bases short and J 4 bases short, with 17 bases between. Germline loops: CDR1 SNHLY, CDR2 FYNNEI. The CDR3 consists of 15 residues. CDR3 nucleotides: TGTGCCAGCAGTGGAGGGCCGGGGGCGCGATACGAGCAGTACTTC. This codes for CASSGGPGARYEQYF.

This clonotype appeared many times. The chain is built from TRBV6-2 or TRBV6-3 and TRBJ1-5; 7 bases line up with TRBD1. Germline CDR1 and CDR2: MNHEY and SVGEGT. V shed 8 bases, J shed 0 bases, and the junction held 13 bases outside the gene matches. The CDR3 is 17 amino acids. In DNA form, the CDR3 reads TGTGCCAGCGCGTTGGCCCGACAGGGAGATAGCAATCAGCCCCAGCATTTT. It specifies CASALARQGDSNQPQHF.

A word on this clonotype: Given a much more abundant clone one base away, this may be a read error. The CDR3 loop is CAGHGQGSVNTEAFF. CDR3 nucleotide sequence: TGTGCCGGCCACGGACAGGGTTCGGTGAACACTGAAGCTTTCTTT. The rearrangement joins TRBV7-8 to TRBJ1-1, with TRBD1 identical over 8 bases. The CDR3 spans 15 residues. Trimming took 11 bases from V and 0 from J; bases not matched to a gene: 11. Germline CDR1 SGHVS, CDR2 FQNEAQ.

This chain joins TRBV5-6 and TRBJ2-1; 9 bases match TRBD2. The CDR3 contains 15 residues. V lost 7 bases, J lost 0 bases, and 5 bases stayed unmatched. Germline V gene data show CDR1 as SGHDT and CDR2 as YYEEEE. The CDR3 here is CASSIAGASYNEQFF. The CDR3 coding sequence is TGTGCCAGCTCCATAGCGGGGGCCTCCTACAATGAGCAGTTCTTC.

This clonotype was counted between two and nine times. The chain combines TRBV19 with TRBJ2-7; D is perhaps TRBD1 (5 bases). CDR1 and CDR2 from the germline V gene are LNHDA and SQIVND (reference sequence). V dropped 4 bases and J dropped 5 bases, with 18 bases sitting between them. CDR3 length: 15 amino acids. CDR3 sequence reads: CASSTPWGIKNEQYF. For the CDR3, the DNA is TGTGCCAGTAGTACCCCGTGGGGCATCAAGAACGAGCAGTACTTC.